This T cell receptor (beta chain) is from a study of blood T cells in healthy people across ages. Combining a sample-barcoded 5' primer with a J-beta primer mix, a second PCR ran for roughly 6 to 12 cycles. No fewer than 3 million CDR3-containing paired-end reads came from each sample. TCRdb fed the 5' RACE reads into MiXCR, producing one record per CDR3 protein. The sample yields some 1,500,000 distinct CDR3 sequences, about 42% seen once. A word on this clonotype: Its antigen is unknown.

V lost 10 bases, J lost 10 bases, and 10 bases stayed unmatched. The germline V gene has CDR1 ENHRY and CDR2 SYGVKD. There are 12 residues in the CDR3. General study points: Strongly correlated with naive T cell percentage was TCR beta diversity. Those diversity estimates obtained from one million T cells were thought to be underestimates.

Specimen: blood. The V gene is TRBV10-3, the J gene TRBJ2-1, with 7 bases lining up with TRBD2. The sequence derives from a woman aged 18 to 35 in good health. CDR3 sequence reads: CATDAGDYEQFF. CDR3 nucleotides: TGTGCCACCGATGCGGGAGATTACGAGCAGTTCTTC.